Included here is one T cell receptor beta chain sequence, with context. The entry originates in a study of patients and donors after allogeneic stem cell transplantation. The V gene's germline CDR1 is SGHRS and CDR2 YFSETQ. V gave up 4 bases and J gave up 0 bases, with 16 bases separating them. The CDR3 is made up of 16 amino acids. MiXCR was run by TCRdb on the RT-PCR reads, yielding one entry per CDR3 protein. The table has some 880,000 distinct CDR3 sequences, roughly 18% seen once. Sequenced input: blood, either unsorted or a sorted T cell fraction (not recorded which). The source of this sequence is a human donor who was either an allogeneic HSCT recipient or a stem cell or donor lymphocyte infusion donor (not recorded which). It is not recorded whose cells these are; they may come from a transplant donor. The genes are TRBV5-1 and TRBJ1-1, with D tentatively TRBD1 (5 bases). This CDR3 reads CASSPGGGRMNTEAFF. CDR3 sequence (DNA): TGCGCCAGCAGCCCTGGCGGGGGACGCATGAACACTGAAGCTTTCTTT.